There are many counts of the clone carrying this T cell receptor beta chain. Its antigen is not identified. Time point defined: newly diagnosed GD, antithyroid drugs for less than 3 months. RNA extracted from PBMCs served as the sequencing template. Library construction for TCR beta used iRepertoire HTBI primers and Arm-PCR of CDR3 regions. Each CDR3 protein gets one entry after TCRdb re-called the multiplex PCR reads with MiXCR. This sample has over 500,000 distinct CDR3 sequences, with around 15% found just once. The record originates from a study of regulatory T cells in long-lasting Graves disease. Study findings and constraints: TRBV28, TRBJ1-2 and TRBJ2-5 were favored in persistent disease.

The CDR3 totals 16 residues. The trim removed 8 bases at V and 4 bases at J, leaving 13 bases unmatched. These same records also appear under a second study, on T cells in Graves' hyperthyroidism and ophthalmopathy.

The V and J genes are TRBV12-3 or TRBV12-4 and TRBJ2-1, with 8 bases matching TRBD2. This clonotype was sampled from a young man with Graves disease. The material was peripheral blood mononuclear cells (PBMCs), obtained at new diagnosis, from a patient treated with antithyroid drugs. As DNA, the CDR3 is TGTGCCAGCGGGACGGACCGGGGGGGGCTATACAATGAGCAGTTCTTC. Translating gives CASGTDRGGLYNEQFF.